This is a list of T cell receptor beta chains from one sample in a study of blood T cells in healthy people across ages. TCRdb itself ran the 5' RACE reads through MiXCR, one entry per CDR3 protein. The table records approximately 1.5 million distinct CDR3 sequences, approximately 39% of them present only once. The sample was blood. These receptors originate from a woman under 30 in good health. CDR3s include the opening cysteine and the closing phenylalanine or tryptophan. D genes are given only for firm matches. Some rows mark clone size as missing; the rest say once, few, many or name a class of expanded clone.

j_call d_call clone_size v_call cdr3_aa cdr3_nt
TRBJ2-1 TRBD1 . TRBV10-2 CASSESTGNEQFF TGCGCCAGCAGTGAGTCGACAGGGAACGAGCAGTTCTTC
TRBJ2-1 . few TRBV10-3 CAISLRELSSYNEQFF TGTGCCATCAGCCTCAGGGAGCTCAGCTCCTACAATGAGCAGTTCTTC
TRBJ2-4 . many TRBV7-9 CASSPGQNIQYF TGTGCCAGCAGCCCCGGACAAAACATTCAGTACTTC
TRBJ2-2 . . TRBV20-1 CSALNLVNTGELFF TGCAGTGCCCTCAACCTCGTGAACACCGGGGAGCTGTTTTTT
TRBJ2-3 . once TRBV12-3/TRBV12-4 CASRGTEGPLGTQYF TGTGCCAGCAGGGGGACCGAGGGGCCTCTAGGTACGCAGTATTTT
TRBJ1-2 . many TRBV12-3/TRBV12-4 CASSLPPQTDGYGYTF TGTGCCAGCAGTTTACCCCCCCAAACAGACGGCTATGGCTACACCTTC
TRBJ2-7 TRBD1 . TRBV7-2 CASRKGGTGDHEQYF TGTGCCAGCAGAAAAGGGGGGACAGGCGACCACGAGCAGTACTTC
TRBJ1-2 . . TRBV20-1 CSALTPGNYGYTF TGCAGTGCTCTCACACCTGGGAACTATGGCTACACCTTC
TRBJ2-7 TRBD2 many TRBV20-1 CSARDSGGFYEQYF TGCAGTGCTAGAGATAGCGGGGGTTTTTACGAGCAGTACTTC
TRBJ2-6 . . TRBV2 CASDVSGANVLTF TGTGCCAGCGATGTCTCTGGGGCCAACGTCCTGACTTTC
TRBJ1-2 . once TRBV6-6 CASSWDILANYGYTF TGTGCCAGCAGTTGGGACATCTTAGCTAACTATGGCTACACCTTC
TRBJ2-5 . . TRBV7-2 CAGSLDGTPRTDEQYF TGTGCCGGCAGCTTAGATGGGACTCCGCGGACGGATGAGCAGTACTTC
TRBJ2-5 TRBD2 . TRBV29-1 CSAKPGTSVFSQETQYF TGCAGCGCTAAGCCCGGGACTAGCGTATTTTCTCAAGAGACCCAGTACTTC
TRBJ1-1 TRBD1 . TRBV12-3/TRBV12-4 CASRQGAATEAFF TGTGCCAGCAGGCAGGGGGCGGCCACTGAAGCTTTCTTT
TRBJ1-2 . few TRBV4-3 CASSQGDKVLYGYTF TGCGCCAGCAGCCAAGGGGACAAAGTCCTTTATGGCTACACCTTC
TRBJ2-4 . . TRBV9 CASSPPGVNIQYF TGTGCCAGCAGCCCCCCGGGAGTAAACATTCAGTACTTC
TRBJ2-7 . . TRBV7-2 CASVLTGAAYEQYF TGTGCCAGCGTACTGACAGGAGCTGCCTACGAGCAGTACTTC
TRBJ2-7 TRBD2 few TRBV7-9 CASSFSGIDPYEQYF TGTGCCAGCAGCTTTAGCGGGATTGATCCCTACGAGCAGTACTTC
TRBJ1-2 . . TRBV6-5 CASSQHRAGYGYTF TGTGCCAGCAGCCAACACAGGGCCGGCTATGGCTACACCTTC
TRBJ2-7 . few TRBV25-1 CASSAIFPHEQYF TGTGCCAGCAGTGCGATCTTTCCCCACGAGCAGTACTTC
TRBJ1-5 TRBD1 once TRBV2 CASSDIWNRGSDQPQHF TGTGCCAGCAGTGATATCTGGAACAGGGGAAGCGATCAGCCCCAGCATTTT
TRBJ2-3 . . TRBV10-1 CASSRVFTGTSTDTQYF TGCGCCAGCAGTAGGGTTTTTACAGGGACTAGCACAGATACGCAGTATTTT
TRBJ2-1 TRBD2 . TRBV20-1 CSAREVTSGYNEQFF TGCAGTGCTAGAGAGGTGACTAGCGGCTACAATGAGCAGTTCTTC
TRBJ2-5 TRBD2 few TRBV27 CASSLGSGSYQETQYF TGTGCCAGCAGTTTAGGAAGCGGGAGCTACCAAGAGACCCAGTACTTC
TRBJ2-1 . few TRBV7-2 CASSSRFNEQFF TGTGCCAGCAGTTCACGCTTCAATGAGCAGTTCTTC
TRBJ2-3 . . TRBV12-3/TRBV12-4 CASSPGRSGAQYF TGTGCCAGCAGTCCCGGACGGTCCGGGGCGCAGTATTTT
TRBJ2-5 TRBD2 few TRBV14 CASSQDPKRGLQETQYF TGTGCCAGCAGCCAAGATCCCAAGCGGGGGCTCCAAGAGACCCAGTACTTC
TRBJ2-1 TRBD1 . TRBV4-1 CASSQDGTGDYNEQFF TGCGCCAGCAGCCAAGACGGGACAGGGGACTACAATGAGCAGTTCTTC
TRBJ2-3 TRBD2 . TRBV6-2/TRBV6-3 CASSDFSGMSTDTQYF TGTGCCAGCAGTGACTTCAGCGGGATGAGCACAGATACGCAGTATTTT
TRBJ1-5 . . TRBV7-2 CASSLRGATHQPQHF TGTGCCAGCAGCTTACGGGGTGCGACTCATCAGCCCCAGCATTTT
TRBJ2-3 . few TRBV29-1 CSVEALQGEGTDTQYF TGCAGCGTTGAAGCCCTACAGGGGGAGGGGACAGATACGCAGTATTTT
TRBJ1-6 . . TRBV28 CASSLFGKGASPLHF TGTGCCAGCAGTTTATTTGGAAAGGGAGCCTCACCCCTCCACTTT
TRBJ2-7 TRBD1 . TRBV27 CASSYGQGALNEQYF TGTGCCAGCAGTTACGGACAGGGGGCCCTCAACGAGCAGTACTTC
TRBJ1-1 . . TRBV7-9 CASAIGRLGHLNTEAFF TGTGCCAGCGCCATTGGGAGACTGGGACACCTGAACACTGAAGCTTTCTTT
TRBJ2-7 TRBD1 few TRBV27 CASRIPGQGYEQYF TGTGCCAGCAGGATCCCGGGACAGGGCTACGAGCAGTACTTC
TRBJ2-3 . . TRBV7-7 CASSLAVGGNTDTQYF TGTGCTAGCAGCTTAGCGGTGGGCGGGAACACAGATACGCAGTATTTT
TRBJ1-1 . . TRBV27 CASRDVNTEAFF TGTGCCAGCAGAGACGTGAACACTGAAGCTTTCTTT
TRBJ2-1 . few TRBV4-1 CASSLSTRNEQFF TGCGCCAGCAGCCTCTCGACTAGGAATGAGCAGTTCTTC
TRBJ1-2 TRBD1 . TRBV7-9 CASSLETGGFGYTF TGTGCCAGCAGCTTAGAGACAGGGGGGTTCGGCTACACCTTC
TRBJ2-6 . few TRBV9 CASSGPQRNSGANVLTF TGTGCCAGCAGCGGTCCACAGAGGAACTCTGGGGCCAACGTCCTGACTTTC
TRBJ2-7 . . TRBV5-1 CASSLERTDWYEQYF TGCGCCAGCAGCTTGGAAAGGACAGATTGGTACGAGCAGTACTTC
TRBJ1-2 . . TRBV3-1 CASSQIPNYGYTF TGTGCCAGCAGCCAAATCCCGAACTATGGCTACACCTTC
TRBJ2-3 . . TRBV11-2 CASTPLIGVSHTDTQYF TGTGCCAGCACCCCCTTAATCGGGGTCTCACACACAGATACGCAGTATTTT
TRBJ1-5 TRBD1 few TRBV12-3/TRBV12-4 CASGTGGLNQPQHF TGTGCCAGCGGCACAGGGGGTTTGAATCAGCCCCAGCATTTT
TRBJ2-1 TRBD2 few TRBV5-1 CASSGLAGGLTNEQFF TGCGCCAGCAGCGGATTAGCGGGGGGGCTGACGAATGAGCAGTTCTTC
TRBJ2-1 . . TRBV29-1 CSVEEGHEQFF TGCAGCGTTGAAGAAGGTCATGAGCAGTTCTTC
TRBJ2-7 . . TRBV4-3 CASSPGDNSYEQYF TGCGCCAGCAGCCCGGGGGACAACTCCTACGAGCAGTACTTC
TRBJ2-7 . . TRBV6-2/TRBV6-3 CASSLRDPYNEQYF TGTGCCAGCAGTTTACGGGACCCCTACAATGAGCAGTACTTC
TRBJ2-7 . . TRBV7-3 CASSPPGSSSYNEQYF TGTGCCAGCAGCCCTCCCGGCTCGAGCTCCTACAATGAGCAGTACTTC
TRBJ2-5 . . TRBV29-1 CSVERGTANEQYF TGCAGCGTTGAAAGGGGAACCGCGAATGAGCAGTACTTC
TRBJ2-3 . . TRBV4-2 CASSQRLGEDTQYF TGTGCCAGCAGCCAACGACTGGGTGAAGATACGCAGTATTTT
TRBJ2-1 TRBD1 . TRBV24-1 CATSSGQVGETQFF TGTGCCACCAGTTCAGGACAGGTTGGAGAGACCCAGTTCTTC
TRBJ1-4 TRBD1 . TRBV29-1 CSVGGIQGGKLFF TGCAGCGTTGGGGGGATCCAGGGGGGAAAACTGTTTTTT
TRBJ1-2 . . TRBV29-1 CSVYSTGGFHGYTF TGCAGCGTCTATTCGACAGGAGGATTTCATGGCTACACCTTC
TRBJ2-5 TRBD2 . TRBV7-2 CASSKDREAQYF TGTGCCAGCAGCAAAGATCGGGAGGCCCAGTACTTC
TRBJ2-2 TRBD2 . TRBV11-2 CASSLDPAGELSNTGELFF TGTGCCAGCAGCTTAGATCCAGCGGGGGAGCTATCGAACACCGGGGAGCTGTTTTTT
TRBJ1-2 TRBD1 . TRBV5-1 CASSPGQWTYYGYTF TGCGCCAGCAGCCCGGGACAGTGGACCTACTATGGCTACACCTTC
TRBJ2-7 . . TRBV6-5 CASSYSGLIGSSYEQYF TGTGCCAGCAGTTACTCAGGGTTGATAGGGAGCTCCTACGAGCAGTACTTC